The source of this TCR beta chain is a study of blood T cell repertoires in COVID-19 (dated by TCRdb to the early 2020s). General notes on the study: The collaborator samples originated in the United States, Italy and Spain and spanned the acute and convalescent phases of COVID-19. Deeply sampled blood TCRbeta repertoires from subjects exposed to, actively infected with, or recovered from COVID-19 were included in the dataset. Where available, HLA class I and class II types were obtained from metadata supplied by the sample provider rather than from assay-based typing. The prospective study material was composed of cDNA or gDNA derived from T cells, B-cell-depleted T cells, or PBMCs. The repertoires were made available in a free public database intended to serve as a resource for research on the immune response to SARS-CoV-2. The samples were drawn from two sources: the first 160 participants of the ongoing ImmuneRACE study, and 1,254 subjects contributed by 6 global collaborators. The sample metadata nearly always contained a de-identified subject ID, COVID-19 status, age in years and sex.

Regarding this clone: No antigen is known for it. The input lacks base qualities; no much larger clone sits a single base away.

One collaborating source in Seattle enrolled patients during active infection and followed them longitudinally through the course of disease. Each collaborating institution followed its own protocols to collect whole blood in K2EDTA tubes. For TCRbeta analysis, collaborator samples were shipped as frozen whole blood, as isolated PBMCs, or as DNA extracted from either sample type. Measured from the cysteine to the phenylalanine, the CDR3 is 15 residues long. Left in the record is the CDR3 DNA by itself, 45 bases read in frame from the first base. Per the germline V gene, MNHEY is the CDR1 and SVGAGI is the CDR2. The junction shows trimming of 5 bases on V and 1 base on J, plus 14 bases between the germline ends. Beyond this particular receptor, the publication reports: The amount of clinical and demographic metadata varied by source and participant and was provided uncurated.

The immunoSEQ Assay, a bias-controlled multiplex PCR, was used to amplify TCRbeta CDR3 regions from genomic DNA. From the authors' description of their analysis: Nucleated cell counts per sample were estimated from amplification of reference gene primers within the assay. To quantify the absolute abundance of each unique TCRbeta CDR3 rearrangement, sequence reads were collapsed and filtered. For each sample, productive Simpson clonality was calculated as the square root of Simpson's diversity index over productive rearrangements. The immuneACCESS repertoire file appears here via TCRdb, limited to in-frame rearrangements. These files lack a portion of the clones; in checked studies, under half of the deficit traces to unresolved V genes, and the cause of the others is not known. V and J calls and clone size come straight from that table; D and trimming were deduced from the DNA. Recorded for this sample are about 280,000 clones; 88% of them occurred a single time. Around 11% of the sample rests with the top ten.

The sequence came from a woman in her 30s with COVID-19, enrolled during active disease. This chain is built from TRBV6-5 and TRBJ1-2; perhaps TRBD1 is the D gene, with 5 bases matching. The sequenced material came from peripheral blood. The CDR3 region has the sequence CASSTRGGVNYGYTF. The DNA sequence is TGTGCCAGCAGTACCCGGGGGGGGGTTAACTATGGCTACACCTTC.